This T cell receptor (beta chain) was sequenced in a study of blood T cell repertoires in COVID-19. Study in general: The samples span acute and convalescent COVID-19 from the United States, Italy and Spain. T cells, B-cell-depleted T cells, or PBMCs provided the cDNA or gDNA that served as material.

Under the authors' procedure: Nucleated cell counts were estimated from reference gene primer amplification. The data were produced by immunoSEQ multiplex PCR, yet TCRdb's version contains in-frame clones alone and is incomplete. For V, J and clone size, that table is used; D and trimming come from the DNA. Of some 21,000 clones listed, about 92% are singletons. This clone was detected only a few times. This sequence originates from a woman aged 50 to 65 with active COVID-19. The sample taken for sequencing was peripheral blood.

The CDR3 bases are TGTGCCAGCAGTCCCCCAGCAGGGGGCTTCTATGGCTACACCTTC. Protein: CASSPPAGGFYGYTF. The chain uses TRBV28 and TRBJ1-2; 8 positions match TRBD1. This CDR3 contains 15 residues. From germline, CDR1 is MDHEN and CDR2 SYDVKM. V was clipped by 5 bases and J by 4 bases; unmatched bases: 9.